This record looks at one TCR beta chain sequence and its context. There is no known antigen for this receptor. No clone much larger than this one lies a single base away; base qualities are absent. These data are taken from a study of radiotherapy plus CTLA-4 blockade in lung cancer (dated by TCRdb to between 2018 and 2020). Study-level background: Among the enrolled patients, approximately 18% had an objective response, and around 31% reached disease control. Points the paper makes about the study in general: After treatment with radiotherapy and ipilimumab, TCR clones that came from tumors expanded in the peripheral blood. Increased serum interferon-beta after radiation, together with early dynamic changes in blood T cell clones, were reported to be the strongest predictors of response.

The library was generated by the immunoSEQ multiplex PCR assay. TCRdb retrieved this table from immuneACCESS and kept in-frame rearrangements only. Not all clones are present; in checked studies, unresolved V genes account for under half, and no reason is known for the remainder. The sample has tens of thousands of clones on record, 65% to 85% of them singletons. Less than 3% of the sample comes from the top ten. The study evaluated CTLA-4 blockade (ipilimumab) given together with focal radiation therapy in patients who had chemo-refractory metastatic non-small-cell lung cancer. Taken from cysteine to phenylalanine, the CDR3 has 14 residues. Of the read, only the CDR3 DNA is kept; its 42 bases are in frame from base 1. Compared with germline, V lacks 3 bases and J lacks 9 bases; bases without a gene match: 9. CDR1 and CDR2 (LGHNA, YNFKEQ) derive from the germline V gene.

This sequence originates from a human donor with non-small cell lung cancer whose response to radiotherapy plus ipilimumab could not be evaluated. The specimen comprised peripheral blood, sampled from a patient treated with radiotherapy plus ipilimumab. The chain links TRBV4-2 with TRBJ2-3; 7 bases in the middle match TRBD1. The CDR3 reads as follows: CASSQGFDRVTQYF. In nucleotide form, the sequence is TGTGCCAGCAGCCAGGGATTTGACAGGGTAACGCAGTATTTT.